The clone carrying this T cell receptor beta chain came up once. The trim removed 2 bases at V and 5 bases at J, leaving 2 bases unmatched. Germline V CDR1 and CDR2: SEHNR, FQNEAQ (reference sequence). This CDR3 spans 14 amino acids. These data belong to a study of blood T cell repertoires in COVID-19. Overall study context: The United States, Italy and Spain supplied acute and convalescent COVID-19 samples. PBMCs, B-cell-depleted T cells, or T cells provided the cDNA or gDNA that made up the material.

In the authors' workflow: By means of reference gene primer amplification, nucleated cell counts were estimated. The protocol was immunoSEQ multiplex PCR, while the TCRdb copy is restricted to in-frame clones and leaves out a portion. Clone size and V and J calls were adopted from that table, with D and trimming inferred from the DNA. The sample records around 51,000 clones, around 83% being singletons. This receptor was identified in a man of 80 years or more with active COVID-19. The V gene is TRBV7-9, the J gene TRBJ2-1; 8 nucleotides match TRBD1. The sequencing sample was made of peripheral blood. The CDR3 here is CASSLTQGDNEQFF. CDR3 in DNA: TGTGCCAGCAGCTTAACACAGGGGGACAATGAGCAGTTCTTC.